These 13 T cell receptor beta chains share one sample of origin, sequenced in a study of human CD8 memory T cell subsets. Researchers made TCR beta libraries via UMI-labeled 5' RACE. TCRdb reworked the 5' RACE reads into one entry per CDR3 protein, no DNA. The repertoire table contains approximately 6,200 distinct CDR3 sequences. CCR7+ PD-1+ TIGIT+ early memory CD8+ T cells with exhausted-like traits constituted the TPEX cells. What was sequenced was CD8+ T cells from PBMCs. These receptors were taken from a human donor in good health.

The genes are TRBV7-2 and TRBJ1-3. The CDR3 sequence is 16 residues long. CDR1 is SGHTA and CDR2 is FQGNSA in the germline V gene. CDR3 sequence: CASSHLDTTSGNTIYF. Full variable domain (missing parts from reference TRBV7-2 and TRBJ1-3): GAGVSQSPSNKVTEKGKDVELRCDPISGHTALYWYRQSLGQGLEFLIYFQGNSAPDKSGLPSDRFSAERTGGSVSTLTIQRTQQEDSAVYLCASSHLDTTSGNTIYFGEGSWLTVV.

This clonotype counts as medium-sized by frequency. The rearrangement links TRBV21-1 to TRBJ1-1; the TRBD1 assignment by TCRdb is unverifiable without DNA. TRBV21-1 has pseudogene status. The CDR3 extends over 16 amino acids. This CDR3 reads CASSGGDREGYTEAFF.

In terms of frequency, this clonotype is medium-sized. This rearrangement joins TRBV6-2 or TRBV6-3 to TRBJ1-3; TCRdb proposes TRBD1, but this gene call is untestable without DNA. The CDR3 extends over 17 amino acids. Germline V CDR1 and CDR2: MNHEY, SVGEGT. This CDR3 is CASSTWDRTSSGNTIYF.

By frequency, this clonotype registers medium-sized. This sequence joins TRBV13 and TRBJ2-4; TCRdb lists TRBD2, though no DNA is available to test this call. Germline V gene lookup returns CDR1 PRHDT and CDR2 FYEKMQ (reference sequence). The CDR3 runs 17 residues. This CDR3 is CASSISSGSTAKNIQYF.

The chain employs TRBV2 and TRBJ2-2. CDR1 is SNHLY and CDR2 is FYNNEI in the germline V gene. The CDR3 covers 13 residues. The CDR3 sequence is CASRERGTGELFF.

The chain joins TRBV4-1 to TRBJ1-4; TCRdb's D call, TRBD1, is unchecked because there is no DNA. The germline V gene encodes CDR1 MGHRA and CDR2 YSYEKL. There are 14 residues in the CDR3. CDR3 sequence: CASSQQGTNEKLFF.

The rearrangement links TRBV11-2 to TRBJ2-7; the D call of TRBD2 rests on TCRdb alone, since no DNA is present to check it. CDR1 SGHAT and CDR2 FQNNGV come from the germline V gene. CDR3 length: 14 residues. CDR3 amino acids: CASSSTSGPVEQYF.

The chain joins TRBV2 to TRBJ2-7; the D call of TRBD2 rests on TCRdb alone, since no DNA is present to check it. The length of the CDR3 is 12 residues. Germline CDR1 SNHLY, CDR2 FYNNEI. Here the CDR3 reads CASKLAGVEQYF.

The V gene is TRBV10-3, the J gene TRBJ1-2. This CDR3 contains 14 residues. The V gene's germline CDR1 is ENHRY and CDR2 SYGVKD. CDR3 loop: CAISESLVSDGYTF.

This clonotype is labeled large (0.1 to 1%) based on frequency. This chain connects TRBV7-6 to TRBJ2-1; TCRdb picks TRBD2, but there is no DNA to check that call. CDR3 length equals 18 residues. From germline, CDR1 is SGHVS and CDR2 FNYEAQ. The CDR3 spells CASSSPGRERGAYNEQFF.

This rearrangement joins TRBV6-6 to TRBJ1-6; the TCRdb D gene call, TRBD1, has no DNA to confirm it. This CDR3 is 18 amino acids long. Germline lookup yields CDR1 MNHNY and CDR2 SVGAGI (reference sequence). CDR3 region: CASSYSTGDPPYNSPLHF.

V gene TRBV5-4 combines with J gene TRBJ1-2; the TCRdb call, TRBD1, lacks DNA for checking. The CDR3 has 14 residues. Germline lookup yields CDR1 SGHNT and CDR2 YYREEE (reference sequence). The CDR3 protein is CASSLDRADYGYTF.

This clonotype is medium-sized by frequency. The chain carries TRBV20-1 and TRBJ2-7. Germline V gives CDR1 DFQATT, CDR2 SNEGSKA (reference sequence). This CDR3 region has 11 residues. The CDR3 loop reads CSAHDGYEQYF.